A selection of T cell receptor beta chains follows, all from one sample in a study of blood T cells in healthy people across ages. TCRdb processed the 5' RACE reads anew with MiXCR; each CDR3 protein has one entry. Counted here are fewer than 750,000 distinct CDR3 sequences, around 48% occurring once; the ten biggest clones make up about 26%. Sequenced sample: blood. The receptors come from a man older than 75 in good health. Both conserved end residues are part of each CDR3. The D gene is left open where the match is weak. Clone size is not always given. Where it is, it says once, few, many or a class for expanded clones.

D gene: -
J gene: TRBJ1-4
V gene: TRBV7-2
clone size: -
CDR3 DNA: TGTGCCAGCAGCGTAGTGTGGGGGGGCGAAAAACTGTTTTTT
CDR3 protein: CASSVVWGGEKLFF

D gene: -
J gene: TRBJ1-1
V gene: TRBV6-5
clone size: -
CDR3 DNA: TGTGTCAGCAGCAAGGGCCTGAACACTGAAGCTTTCTTT
CDR3 protein: CVSSKGLNTEAFF

D gene: -
J gene: TRBJ2-3
V gene: TRBV29-1
clone size: -
CDR3 DNA: TGCAGCGTTAAAGGCACTGCGGCTAGCACAGATACGCAGTATTTT
CDR3 protein: CSVKGTAASTDTQYF

D gene: -
J gene: TRBJ2-1
V gene: TRBV20-1
clone size: once
CDR3 DNA: TGCAGTGCTAGACGTCTAGCAAAGCCCAATGAGCAGTTCTTC
CDR3 protein: CSARRLAKPNEQFF

D gene: -
J gene: TRBJ2-4
V gene: TRBV7-2
clone size: -
CDR3 DNA: TGTGCCAGCAGCTCACAGGACATTCAGTACTTC
CDR3 protein: CASSSQDIQYF

D gene: -
J gene: TRBJ2-3
V gene: TRBV5-1
clone size: few
CDR3 DNA: TGCGCCAGCAGCTTGGATGGGCAGGTGCCTAGCACAGATACGCAGTATTTT
CDR3 protein: CASSLDGQVPSTDTQYF

D gene: TRBD2
J gene: TRBJ2-3
V gene: TRBV18
clone size: -
CDR3 DNA: TGTGCCAGCTCACACCGGACTAGCGGCACCATCACAGATACGCAGTATTTT
CDR3 protein: CASSHRTSGTITDTQYF

D gene: -
J gene: TRBJ1-5
V gene: TRBV20-1
clone size: -
CDR3 DNA: TGCAGTGCTAGTGGGGGTGTTAACAATCAGCCCCAGCATTTT
CDR3 protein: CSASGGVNNQPQHF

D gene: -
J gene: TRBJ2-7
V gene: TRBV6-5
clone size: many
CDR3 DNA: TGTGCCAGCAGTAGGGCTAGTTTGTACGAGCAGTACTTC
CDR3 protein: CASSRASLYEQYF

D gene: TRBD2
J gene: TRBJ2-4
V gene: TRBV4-3
clone size: -
CDR3 DNA: TGCGCCAGCAGCCAAGATGCGGGAGCGGGCAAAAACATTCAGTACTTC
CDR3 protein: CASSQDAGAGKNIQYF

D gene: -
J gene: TRBJ1-2
V gene: TRBV28
clone size: -
CDR3 DNA: TGTGCCAGCAGTTTCGGGGAGGCGACCTATGGCTACACCTTC
CDR3 protein: CASSFGEATYGYTF

D gene: -
J gene: TRBJ2-7
V gene: TRBV6-2/TRBV6-3
clone size: -
CDR3 DNA: TGTGCCAGCAGTTACTCCCCGGGCATAGACTACGAGCAGTACTTC
CDR3 protein: CASSYSPGIDYEQYF

D gene: TRBD1
J gene: TRBJ2-7
V gene: TRBV4-1
clone size: -
CDR3 DNA: TGCGCCAGCAGACTGACAGGGGGTCGGGAGCAGTACTTC
CDR3 protein: CASRLTGGREQYF

D gene: -
J gene: TRBJ2-5
V gene: TRBV9
clone size: many
CDR3 DNA: TGTGCCAGCAGCTTTACAGGGTTACAAGAGACCCAGTACTTC
CDR3 protein: CASSFTGLQETQYF

D gene: TRBD1
J gene: TRBJ2-7
V gene: TRBV6-2/TRBV6-3
clone size: -
CDR3 DNA: TGTGCCAGCTGGTTCGGGGGCGTACGGGGACAGGGGGACTACGAGCAGTACTTC
CDR3 protein: CASWFGGVRGQGDYEQYF

D gene: TRBD2
J gene: TRBJ2-3
V gene: TRBV7-2
clone size: -
CDR3 DNA: TGTGCCAGCAGCCGGACTAGCGGGAGGCGAGATACGCAGTATTTT
CDR3 protein: CASSRTSGRRDTQYF

D gene: TRBD1
J gene: TRBJ2-6
V gene: TRBV28
clone size: -
CDR3 DNA: TGTGCCAGCAGTCCGGGACAGGGCGCCTCTGGGGCCAACGTCCTGACTTTC
CDR3 protein: CASSPGQGASGANVLTF

D gene: TRBD2
J gene: TRBJ2-7
V gene: TRBV11-2
clone size: once
CDR3 DNA: TGTGCCAGCAGCCGTGCGGGGGGCCAATCCTACGAGCAGTACTTC
CDR3 protein: CASSRAGGQSYEQYF

D gene: TRBD2
J gene: TRBJ2-5
V gene: TRBV7-2
clone size: -
CDR3 DNA: TGTGCCAGCAGCTTAGGGCCCGGGGGGAAAGAGACCCAGTACTTC
CDR3 protein: CASSLGPGGKETQYF

D gene: TRBD1
J gene: TRBJ2-1
V gene: TRBV7-2
clone size: few
CDR3 DNA: TGTGCCAGCAGCTTGGGACAGATATACAATGAGCAGTTCTTC
CDR3 protein: CASSLGQIYNEQFF

D gene: -
J gene: TRBJ2-3
V gene: TRBV20-1
clone size: few
CDR3 DNA: TGCAGTCCAGGATTGAGGGATACGCAGTATTTT
CDR3 protein: CSPGLRDTQYF